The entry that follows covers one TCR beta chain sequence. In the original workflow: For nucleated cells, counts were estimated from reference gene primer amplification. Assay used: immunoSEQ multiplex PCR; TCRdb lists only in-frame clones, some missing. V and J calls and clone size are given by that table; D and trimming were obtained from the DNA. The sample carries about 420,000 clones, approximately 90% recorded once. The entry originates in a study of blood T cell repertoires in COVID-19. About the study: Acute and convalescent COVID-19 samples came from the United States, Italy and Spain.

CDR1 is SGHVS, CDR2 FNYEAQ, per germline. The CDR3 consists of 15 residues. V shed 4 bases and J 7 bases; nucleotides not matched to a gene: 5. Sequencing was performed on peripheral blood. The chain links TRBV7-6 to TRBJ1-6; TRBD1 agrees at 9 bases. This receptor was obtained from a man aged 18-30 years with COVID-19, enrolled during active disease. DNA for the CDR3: TGTGCCAGCAGCTCATCCGGGACAGGGAATTCACCCCTCCACTTT. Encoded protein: CASSSSGTGNSPLHF.